The 9 T cell receptor beta chains given below trace back to one sample, sequenced in a study of metastatic and nonmetastatic thyroid tumors (dated by TCRdb to the early 2020s). Library creation used PCR. TCRdb records Illumina HiSeq 4000 as the sequencer. The public reads were reprocessed in TCRdb via fastp at Q25 and MiXCR, keeping in-frame beta chains. The table for this sample lists 15,000 to 20,000 clones; about 30% of them were counted only once. The ten biggest clones cover 20% to 25% of the sample. None of the patients had been given any treatment before thyroid surgery. Sequencing was carried out using adjacent normal tissue. The receptors shown here come from a female donor with papillary thyroid cancer or a benign thyroid nodule (not recorded which). Some clones in this sample may be carry-over from other donors' samples.

With respect to this clone: The junction and the germline gene differ at one end; a read error may be behind it. J is TRBJ2-7 and V is TRBV11-2, with 7 positions matching TRBD2. Germline loops: CDR1 SGHAT, CDR2 FQNNGV. This CDR3 spans 14 amino acids. The CDR3, as DNA: TGTGCCAGCAGCTGGGGCGGGGGTGCGTACGGGCAGTACTTC. Encoded protein: CASSWGGGAYGQYF.

CDR3 in amino acids: CASSPGQGVEQYF. The CDR3 region has the DNA TGCGCCAGCAGCCCGGGACAGGGGGTGGAGCAGTACTTC. V gene TRBV4-3 combines with J gene TRBJ2-7; 11 bases agree with TRBD1. V trimming: 4 bases; J trimming: 7 bases; junction bases outside the gene matches: 3. CDR3 length: 13 residues. Germline assignment: CDR1 LGHNA and CDR2 YSLEER.

For this clone: An end of the junction does not agree with germline; a read error may underlie this. The V and J genes are TRBV6-2 or TRBV6-3 and TRBJ2-7, with D perhaps TRBD2 (6 bases). The CDR3 extends over 16 amino acids. The germline gives CDR1 MNHEY, CDR2 SVGEGT. The CDR3: CASSHNRAGNTYDQYF. As DNA, the CDR3 is TGTGCCAGCAGCCACAACCGGGCGGGAAACACCTACGATCAGTACTTC.

The gene calls are TRBV10-2 and TRBJ2-3, with D possibly being TRBD1 or TRBD2 (5 bases each). The CDR3 spans 16 residues. Germline CDR1 is WSHSY and CDR2 is SAAADI. V gave up 2 bases and J gave up 0 bases, with 12 bases separating them. This chain's CDR3 is CASSETYRDSTDTQYF. Written as DNA, the CDR3 is TGCGCCAGCAGTGAGACGTACCGGGACAGCACAGATACGCAGTATTTT.

This clone was seen repeatedly, ten times or more. This may arise from a read error, as a much more abundant clone is one base away. V is TRBV5-6 and J is TRBJ2-5; 10 bases are shared with TRBD2. CDR1 is SGHDT and CDR2 is YYEEEE in the germline V gene. The CDR3 runs to 16 residues. The CDR3 coding sequence is TGTGCCAGCAGCTTGTTCCAGCGGGGGGGCCAAGAGACCCGGTACTTC. This translates into CASSLFQRGGQETRYF.

The chain joins TRBV20-1 to TRBJ1-3; TRBD1 might be the D (6 bases). V was shortened by 6 bases and J by 4 bases, with 16 bases between the two germline ends. Germline lookup yields CDR1 DFQATT and CDR2 SNEGSKA (reference sequence). The CDR3 extends over 14 amino acids. The CDR3 DNA sequence: TGCAGTGCCCAAGGGGGAGCGGGAGGAAACACCATATATTTT. Protein product: CSAQGGAGGNTIYF.

This chain connects TRBV5-1 to TRBJ2-7, with 10 nucleotides matching TRBD1. This CDR3 is 14 amino acids long. J gave up 5 bases and V 5 bases, and 7 bases lay outside the gene matches. CDR1 and CDR2 (germline): SGHRS, YFSETQ. The CDR3 nucleotides read TGCGCCAGCAGATTCCGGGACAGGGGACACGAGCAGTACTTC. Its protein is CASRFRDRGHEQYF.

This clone has at least ten counts. Given a much more abundant clone one base away, this may be a read error. The chain joins TRBV5-1 to TRBJ1-2; 10 nucleotides line up with TRBD1. From germline, CDR1 is SGHRS and CDR2 YFSETQ. The CDR3 consists of 15 residues. DNA of the CDR3: TGCGCCCGCAGCGCAAGGACAGGGGGGGGTAATGGCTACACCTTC. Encoded protein: CARSARTGGGNGYTF.

This clone came up many times. This rearrangement joins TRBV30 to TRBJ1-1; possibly TRBD1 for D (6 bases). Looked up from germline, CDR1 is GTSNPN and CDR2 is SVGIG (reference sequence). The CDR3 runs to 14 residues. Deletions cut 2 bases from V and 4 bases from J, with 14 bases between. CDR3 in DNA: TGTGCCTGGAGTAACAGGGCTTTAGGCACTGAAGCTTTCTTT. It translates to CAWSNRALGTEAFF.